This TCR beta chain was profiled in a study of CD8 T cells in Susac syndrome (dated by TCRdb to about 2019). At the level of the whole study: The study used repertoire sequencing to test whether antigen drove CD8+ T cell activation and differentiation in Susac syndrome. The clonality of the CD8+ T cell repertoire was compared across approximately eleven healthy donors, some 14 Susac syndrome patients and under 18 multiple sclerosis patients.

RNA was extracted using the RNeasy kit, and roughly 0.5 to 1 ug of the RNA was reverse transcribed with random hexamers. The immunoSEQ multiplex PCR assay, covering 54 Vbeta and 13 Jbeta segments, was used to amplify TCR beta CDR3 regions. To correct PCR amplification bias, a synthetic template baseline was used for both primer optimization and computational correction. The authors processed their data as follows. Reads were assigned to V, D and J genes according to IMGT and analyzed in immunoSEQ Analyzer, with only productive sequences retained. To calculate clonality, Shannon entropy was normalized by log2 of the number of productive unique sequences and then subtracted from one. Public and private clones were assessed among the 100 most prevalent clones of each patient and control. Clones were defined as Susac-specific if absent from the healthy and MS cohorts, from more than 900 published viral clones and from other ImmuneACCESS disease sequences. The public reads were reanalyzed by TCRdb: fastp trimming at Q25, MiXCR alignment, in-frame beta chains only. Under each unique CDR3 protein, matching rows form one entry showing the most common genes and DNA. TCRdb's processing, not the study's, gives the V and J calls here. This sample is represented by fewer than 150,000 distinct CDR3 sequences; about 93% of them were singletons. The ten top clones hold 0.24% of the sample.

Overall results and qualifications from the work: The TCR sequencing and HLA analysis was acknowledged to have included a relatively small number of individuals.

Concerning this clonotype: Its recognized antigen is unknown. Base qualities are not recorded, but no much larger clone differs from it by a single base.

At the junction V is shortened by 4 bases and J by 0 bases, with 12 bases in between. The CDR3 runs 15 amino acids, cysteine and phenylalanine included. Just the 45-base CDR3 DNA is kept, in frame starting at base 1. The CDR1 and CDR2 encoded by the germline V gene (reference sequence) are LNHNV and YYDKDF. Peripheral blood CD8+ and CD4+ T cells from healthy donors, Susac syndrome patients and multiple sclerosis patients were profiled by high-throughput TCR beta sequencing. Treatment-naive patients with stable or active relapsing-remitting disease fulfilling revised McDonald criteria were used as multiple sclerosis controls. Bulk CD8+ and CD4+ T cells were purified magnetically by negative isolation, whereas CD8+ TEMRA cells were enriched by FACS. Blood was collected in EDTA tubes and processed within 24 hours, with PBMCs isolated through density gradient centrifugation. PBMCs intended for TCR sequencing were cryopreserved in liquid nitrogen and were subsequently thawed in a 37 degrees C water bath. A purity of at least 90% was achieved for sorted or isolated CD4+, CD8+ and CD8+ TEMRA cells.

The TCR originated in a human donor with multiple sclerosis. The material sequenced was CD8+ T cells from PBMCs. Rearrangement joined TRBV15 to TRBJ2-5; the D gene identity is not certain. The DNA sequence is as follows: TGTGCCACCAGCAACCCTAAGACAAACCAAGAGACCCAGTACTTC. The translation is CATSNPKTNQETQYF. Full variable domain (CDR3 extended with the reference TRBV15 and TRBJ2-5 proteins): DAMVIQNPRYQVTQFGKPVTLSCSQTLNHNVMYWYQQKSSQAPKLLFHYYDKDFNNEADTPDNFQSRRPNTSFCFLDIRSPGLGDTAMYLCATSNPKTNQETQYFGPGTRLLVL.